This TCR beta chain derives from a study of cytomegalovirus exposure and HLA in healthy donors. Study-level background: An earlier analysis found some 120 million unique TCR beta sequences from about 190 million T cells.

For this clone: Its antigen is as yet unknown.

The PCR made use of 60 Vbeta and 13 Jbeta primers. Sequenced by immunoSEQ multiplex PCR; TCRdb stores in-frame clones only, minus some. The sample shows about 180,000 clones, around 80% of them seen only once. The study's findings and limits: A later analysis showed HLA-associated TCR beta chains outstripping equally common others in clonal expansion.

The sample comprised PBMCs. This receptor was obtained from a man aged 18 to 30 in good health and CMV-seronegative.

The CDR3 loop reads CASSYFRLTSNTEAFF. The CDR3 region has the DNA TGTGCCAGCAGTTACTTCCGACTGACTTCGAACACTGAAGCTTTCTTT. The chain links TRBV6-5 to TRBJ1-1; D call uncertain. This CDR3 comprises 16 residues. V was pared by 1 base and J by 1 base, with 13 bases between. Germline V gene lookup returns CDR1 MNHEY and CDR2 SVGAGI.